A single sample is the source of the 20 T cell receptor beta chains below, sequenced in a study of memory CD8 T cells in hepatitis C reinfection. Time point: pre-reinfection, 55 to 20 weeks before reinfection detection. No in vitro expansion preceded TCR sequencing of the sorted cells. Libraries were prepared by immunoSEQ multiplex PCR; TCRdb keeps only in-frame clonotypes and omits some of them. There are approximately 50,000 clones in the sample; 85% to 90% occur only once, and 1% lies in the top ten. Sequenced sample: naive CD8+ T cells sorted from blood. The receptors shown here come from a man younger than 35 with hepatitis C virus infection.

As to this clone: At one boundary the junction diverges from the germline segment, which might be a read error. Other DNA sequences from this sample encode an identical CDR3 as well. V gene TRBV4-3 combines with J gene TRBJ1-4, with D perhaps TRBD1 (6 bases). Germline lookup yields CDR1 LGHNA and CDR2 YSLEER. The CDR3 runs to 16 residues. In DNA form, the CDR3 reads TGCGCCAGCAGCCAAGATACTGCAGGGGCAAGTGAAAAGCTGTTTTTT. Translated, it gives CASSQDTAGASEKLFF.

The chain has TRBV28 and TRBJ2-7, with 7 positions matching TRBD1. The CDR3 contains 15 residues. The trim removed 4 bases at V and 2 bases at J, leaving 8 bases unmatched. The germline gives CDR1 MDHEN, CDR2 SYDVKM. CDR3: CASSSGQEETYEQYF. CDR3 in DNA: TGTGCCAGCAGTTCTGGACAGGAGGAAACCTACGAGCAGTACTTC.

This clone was seen just once. V gene TRBV7-9 combines with J gene TRBJ1-1; possibly TRBD1 for D (6 bases). CDR1 is SEHNR, CDR2 FQNEAQ, per germline (reference sequence). The CDR3 extends over 16 amino acids. V shed 4 bases and J shed 4 bases, with 19 bases lying between them. In DNA form, the CDR3 reads TGTGCCAGCAGCTCTGCGGTGTCAGGGGTCGGCACTGAAGCTTTCTTT. This encodes CASSSAVSGVGTEAFF.

This rearrangement joins TRBV19 to TRBJ1-1, with 10 bases matching TRBD1. The CDR3 is 17 residues long. Germline CDR1 LNHDA, CDR2 SQIVND (reference sequence). With 3 bases clipped from V and 0 bases from J, the junction kept 7 bases outside the gene matches. CDR3 nucleotide sequence: TGTGCCAGTAGTATTGTGGGACAGGGGCCAATGAACACTGAAGCTTTCTTT. Translating gives CASSIVGQGPMNTEAFF.

This chain links TRBV6-1 with TRBJ2-7; 7 bases are shared with TRBD1. Germline values: CDR1 MNHNS, CDR2 SASEGT. The CDR3 runs to 15 residues. V shed 0 bases, J shed 5 bases, and the junction held 7 bases outside the gene matches. The CDR3 bases are TGTGCCAGCAGTGAAGCGACAGGGTTGGACAACGAGCAGTACTTC. It is translated as CASSEATGLDNEQYF.

The chain couples TRBV5-6 to TRBJ2-1; 9 bases line up with TRBD2. This CDR3 has 14 residues. CDR1 and CDR2 from the germline V gene are SGHDT and YYEEEE. J lost 9 bases, V lost 7 bases, and 11 bases had no gene match. The DNA of the CDR3 is TGTGCCAGCGGAAGCGGGGGGTTTTCCAGTGAGCAGTTCTTC. Its translation: CASGSGGFSSEQFF.

The chain recombines TRBV5-1 with TRBJ2-5; 10 bases are shared with TRBD2. Per the germline V gene, CDR1 is SGHRS and CDR2 is YFSETQ. The CDR3 is 15 amino acids. Trimming cost V 2 bases and J 3 bases; bases outside gene matches: 4. The CDR3 is CASSFGLAGEETQYF. The CDR3 DNA sequence: TGCGCCAGCAGCTTCGGCCTAGCGGGAGAAGAGACCCAGTACTTC.

The chain links TRBV27 to TRBJ2-3; 8 nucleotides line up with TRBD2. Per germline, CDR1 MNHEY and CDR2 SMNVEV (reference sequence). V shed 4 bases and J 2 bases; nucleotides not matched to a gene: 8. This CDR3 is 16 amino acids long. CDR3 region: CASSSGTGGYTDTQYF. CDR3 DNA sequence: TGTGCCAGCAGTTCAGGCACGGGGGGGTACACAGATACGCAGTATTTT.

The chain combines TRBV7-9 with TRBJ2-1; 9 bases match TRBD1. CDR3 size: 13 residues. With V trimmed by 10 bases and J by 5 bases, 6 bases remained unmatched. Germline V gives CDR1 SEHNR, CDR2 FQNEAQ (reference sequence). This CDR3 is CAIRDRDNNEQFF. CDR3 DNA sequence: TGTGCCATCAGGGACAGGGATAACAATGAGCAGTTCTTC.

The chain employs TRBV7-9 and TRBJ1-4, with D uncertain. The CDR3 has 13 residues. V shed 6 bases and J shed 3 bases, with 8 bases lying between them. Looked up from germline, CDR1 is SEHNR and CDR2 is FQNEAQ (reference sequence). Here the CDR3 reads CASRAGPNEKLFF. The CDR3 nucleotides read TGTGCCAGCAGGGCAGGCCCTAATGAAAAACTGTTTTTT.

This chain uses TRBV5-4 with TRBJ1-1; D possibly corresponds to TRBD1 (6 bases). V shed 4 bases and J shed 10 bases, with 17 bases lying between them. Germline values: CDR1 SGHNT, CDR2 YYREEE (reference sequence). The CDR3 loop spans 13 amino acids. For the CDR3, the DNA is TGTGCCAGCAGCCCGGACAGCCAGTTCGGAGCTTTCTTT. Residues: CASSPDSQFGAFF.

The V and J genes are TRBV12-1 and TRBJ2-5; the table calls TRBD2, which could not be checked here. TRBV12-1 is a recognized pseudogene. This CDR3 has 18 residues. This CDR3 reads CASSYLGRGGTHQETQYF. CDR3 in DNA: TGTGCCAGCAGCTACCTGGGTCGCGGGGGGACGCACCAAGAGACCCAGTACTTC.

The chain has TRBV19 and TRBJ1-1; perhaps TRBD1 as D (5 bases). The V end lost 3 bases, the J end lost 4 bases, and 9 bases lay between the germline ends. Germline V CDR1 and CDR2: LNHDA, SQIVND (reference sequence). The CDR3 totals 13 residues. For the CDR3, the DNA is TGTGCCAGTAGTATCGCGGGGGGCACTGAAGCTTTCTTT. Its protein is CASSIAGGTEAFF.

This clone has only a few counts. The genes are TRBV14 and TRBJ2-7; weak D call: TRBD2 (5 bases). V was cut by 8 bases and J by 4 bases, with 12 bases left in between. Germline V gene data show CDR1 as SGHDN and CDR2 as FVKESK. This CDR3 is built from 12 residues. The CDR3 sequence: CASPHEGYEQYV. For the CDR3, the DNA is TGTGCCAGCCCCCATGAGGGATACGAGCAGTACGTC.

V and J are TRBV28 and TRBJ2-7; 8 positions match TRBD2. Germline values: CDR1 MDHEN, CDR2 SYDVKM. V gave up 3 bases and J gave up 3 bases; unmatched junction bases: 4. This CDR3 is 14 amino acids long. The CDR3 DNA reads TGTGCCAGCAGTTTGGAAGCGGGGGACTACGAGCAGTACGTC. Its protein is CASSLEAGDYEQYV.

The J gene is TRBJ1-2, the V gene TRBV5-5, with TRBD1 matching over 10 bases. The CDR3 has 16 amino acids. Losses at the gene ends were 0 bases for V and 4 bases for J; bases not matched to a gene: 6. The V gene's germline CDR1 is SGHKS and CDR2 YYEKEE (reference sequence). CDR3 sequence reads: CASSLDFGTGAYGYTF. DNA for the CDR3: TGTGCCAGCAGCTTGGATTTCGGGACAGGGGCCTATGGCTACACCTTC.

The rearrangement links TRBV28 to TRBJ1-3, with D possibly TRBD1 on 5 matching bases. CDR3 length equals 14 residues. Germline V lookup: CDR1 MDHEN, CDR2 SYDVKM. V gave up 5 bases and J gave up 0 bases, with 8 bases separating them. CDR3 amino acids: CASSPQGSGNTIYF. CDR3 sequence (DNA): TGTGCCAGCAGTCCTCAGGGCTCTGGAAACACCATATATTTT.

The chain is built from TRBV7-9 and TRBJ2-5, with D tentatively TRBD1 (6 bases). Trimming left V 5 bases short and J 10 bases short, with 26 bases between. Germline assignment: CDR1 SEHNR and CDR2 FQNEAQ (reference sequence). The CDR3 covers 16 residues. The CDR3 coding sequence is TGTGCCAGCAGCCGTGGACAGCCTGAAGGGGAAGTGATCCAGTACTTC. This sequence encodes CASSRGQPEGEVIQYF.

This clone has a single count. This chain connects TRBV5-8 to TRBJ2-7; TRBD2 matches 12 bases. CDR1 is SGHTS, CDR2 YDEGEE, per germline. CDR3 length: 16 residues. With V trimmed by 4 bases and J by 5 bases, 10 bases remained unmatched. DNA of the CDR3: TGTGCCAGCAGCACCCAGACTAGCGGGAGCGTACACGAGCAGTACTTC. Protein sequence: CASSTQTSGSVHEQYF.

The chain recombines TRBV19 with TRBJ1-2; tentatively, D is TRBD1 (6 bases). V lost 5 bases and J lost 1, with 11 bases in between. The CDR3 has 14 residues. The germline V gene encodes CDR1 LNHDA and CDR2 SQIVND (reference sequence). The CDR3 reads CASSVGHYNYGYTF. As DNA, the CDR3 is TGTGCCAGTAGTGTGGGACATTATAACTATGGCTACACCTTC.